This TCR beta chain was recorded in a study of blood T cell repertoires in COVID-19. Only in-frame clones appear in the TCRdb table, and some are missing; sequencing was by immunoSEQ multiplex PCR. Seen here are about 140,000 clones, under 90% observed once, and the top ten hold 3% to 4%. Material: PBMCs or T cells enriched from blood (not recorded which). The receptor was isolated from a man between 50 and 59 years old in a cohort exposed to, infected with or recovered from COVID-19 (not recorded which).

The CDR3 region is CASSEGDRANQPQHF. CDR3 nucleotides: TGTGCCAGCAGTGAGGGGGACAGGGCCAATCAGCCCCAGCATTTT. This chain connects TRBV2 to TRBJ1-5; 9 bases are a match to TRBD1. Germline values: CDR1 SNHLY, CDR2 FYNNEI. V shed 3 bases and J 3 bases; nucleotides not matched to a gene: 3. The CDR3 has 15 residues.